This T cell receptor (beta chain) was observed in a study of blood T cells in healthy people across ages. This CDR3 contains 13 residues. V lost 2 bases, J lost 4 bases, and 2 bases stayed unmatched. Germline CDR1 is DFQATT and CDR2 is SNEGSKA (reference sequence). Then a second PCR, running roughly 7 to 11 cycles, was carried out with a sample-barcoded 5' primer and a J-beta primer mix. Paired-end reads containing CDR3 totaled no fewer than 2.5 million for each sample. TCRdb itself ran the 5' RACE reads through MiXCR, one entry per CDR3 protein. This table has about 1.1 million distinct CDR3 sequences, more than 30% appearing once. Study-wide points: No conclusive comparison of naive versus antigen-experienced cells was possible with unsorted PBMCs. Age showed a roughly linear inverse relationship with TCR beta diversity per million T cells.

About this clonotype: The antigen remains undetermined.

This TCR came from a man younger than 35 in good health. Specimen: blood. V usage is TRBV20-1 and J usage is TRBJ1-3, with TRBD1 matching over 7 bases. Written as DNA, the CDR3 is TGCAGTGCTAGACGGACAGGCGGAAACACCATATATTTT. Amino acids: CSARRTGGNTIYF.